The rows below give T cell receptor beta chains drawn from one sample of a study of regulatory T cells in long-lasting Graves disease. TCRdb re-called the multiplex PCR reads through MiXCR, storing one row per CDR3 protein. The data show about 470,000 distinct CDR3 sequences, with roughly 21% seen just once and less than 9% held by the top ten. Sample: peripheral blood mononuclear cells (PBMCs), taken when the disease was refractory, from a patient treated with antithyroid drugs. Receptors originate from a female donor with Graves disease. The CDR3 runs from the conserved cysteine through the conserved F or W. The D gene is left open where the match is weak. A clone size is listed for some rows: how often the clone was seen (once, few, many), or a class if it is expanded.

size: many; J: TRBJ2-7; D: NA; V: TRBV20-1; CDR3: CSARDDGTPSYEQYF; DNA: TGCAGTGCTAGAGATGACGGGACCCCGTCCTACGAGCAGTACTTC
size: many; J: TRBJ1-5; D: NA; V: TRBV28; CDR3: CASSFISGNQPQHF; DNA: TGTGCCAGCAGTTTCATAAGCGGCAATCAGCCCCAGCATTTT
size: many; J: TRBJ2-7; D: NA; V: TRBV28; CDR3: CASSLQGYGYEQYF; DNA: TGTGCCAGCAGTTTACAGGGGTATGGTTACGAGCAGTACTTC
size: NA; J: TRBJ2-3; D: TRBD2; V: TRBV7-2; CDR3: CAGSGGGEKTYSTDTQYF; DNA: TGTGCCGGATCCGGTGGGGGGGAAAAGACGTATAGCACAGATACGCAGTATTTT
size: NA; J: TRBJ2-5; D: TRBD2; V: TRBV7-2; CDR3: CASSIGLAKTQYF; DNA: TGTGCCAGCAGCATCGGACTAGCGAAGACCCAGTACTTC
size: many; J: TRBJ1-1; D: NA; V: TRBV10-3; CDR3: CAISESRRDLFF; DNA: TGTGCCATCAGTGAGTCCAGGAGGGACCTTTTCTTT
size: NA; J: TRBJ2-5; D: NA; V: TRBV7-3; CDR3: CASSLQGSETQYF; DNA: TGTGCCAGCAGCTTACAGGGAAGCGAGACCCAGTACTTC
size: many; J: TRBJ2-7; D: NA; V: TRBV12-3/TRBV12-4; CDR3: CASSGNPYEQYF; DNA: TGTGCCAGTAGCGGAAACCCCTACGAGCAGTACTTC
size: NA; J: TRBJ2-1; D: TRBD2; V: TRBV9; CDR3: CASSPGALAGGYNEQFF; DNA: TGTGCCAGCAGCCCAGGGGCCCTAGCGGGGGGCTACAATGAGCAGTTCTTC
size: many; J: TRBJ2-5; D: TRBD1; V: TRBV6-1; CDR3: CASSPSDRAQETQYF; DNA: TGTGCCAGCAGTCCTTCGGACAGGGCCCAGGAGACCCAGTACTTC
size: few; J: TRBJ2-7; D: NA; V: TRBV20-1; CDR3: CSARATGYEQYF; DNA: TGCAGTGCTAGGGCAACAGGGTACGAGCAGTACTTC
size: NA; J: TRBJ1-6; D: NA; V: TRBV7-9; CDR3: CASSSEITSPLHF; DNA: TGTGCCAGCAGCTCGGAGATCACTTCACCCCTCCACTTT
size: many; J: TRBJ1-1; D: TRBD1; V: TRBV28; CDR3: CASSETRDRTEAFF; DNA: TGTGCCAGCAGCGAAACCCGGGACAGGACTGAAGCTTTCTTT
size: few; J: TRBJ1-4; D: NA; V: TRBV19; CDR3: CASSIGHFALFF; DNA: TGTGCCAGTAGTATCGGGCATTTTGCCCTGTTTTTT
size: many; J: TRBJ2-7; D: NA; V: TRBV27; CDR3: CASSLSRMVVEQYF; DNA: TGTGCCAGCAGTTTATCCCGAATGGTCGTAGAGCAGTACTTC
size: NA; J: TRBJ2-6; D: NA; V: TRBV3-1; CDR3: CASSQSALSGANVLTF; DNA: TGTGCCAGCAGCCAATCGGCACTCTCTGGGGCCAACGTCCTGACTTTC
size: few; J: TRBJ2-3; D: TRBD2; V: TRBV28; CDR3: CASSSLLAGGELDTQYF; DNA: TGTGCCAGCAGTTCCCTCCTAGCGGGGGGGGAGCTGGATACGCAGTATTTT
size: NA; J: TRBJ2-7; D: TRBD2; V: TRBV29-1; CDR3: CSVEGVAGAPGEQHF; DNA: TGCAGCGTTGAAGGGGTAGCGGGGGCTCCTGGCGAGCAGCACTTC
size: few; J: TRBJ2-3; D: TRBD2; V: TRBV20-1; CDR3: CSARPYLQREGTDTQYF; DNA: TGCAGTGCTAGACCCTATCTACAGCGGGAGGGCACAGATACGCAGTATTTT
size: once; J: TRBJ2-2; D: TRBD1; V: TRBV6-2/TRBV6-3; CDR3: CASSSTGGDTGELFF; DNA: TGTGCCAGCAGTTCGACAGGGGGGGACACCGGGGAGCTGTTTTTT
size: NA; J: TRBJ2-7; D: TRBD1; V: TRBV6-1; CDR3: CASIWGETGTGVSEQYF; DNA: TGTGCCAGCATCTGGGGGGAGACCGGGACAGGGGTGAGCGAGCAGTACTTC
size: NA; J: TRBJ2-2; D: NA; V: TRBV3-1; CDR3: CASSPTADTGGLFF; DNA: TGTGCCAGCAGTCCTACGGCGGATACCGGGGGGCTGTTTTTT